These 23 T cell receptor beta chains were sequenced from one sample in a study of blood T cell repertoires in COVID-19. Repertoires were generated with immunoSEQ multiplex PCR, while TCRdb's copy carries only in-frame clones and drops some. Counted here are about 77,000 clones, about 70% occurring once; the ten biggest clones make up around 21%. The sample was peripheral blood. These receptors came from a man aged 60 to 75 with acute or convalescent COVID-19.

This clone was seen a few times. The J gene is TRBJ1-5, the V gene TRBV18; 7 nucleotides align to TRBD1. This CDR3 region has 14 residues. J lost 8 bases, V lost 6 bases, and 10 bases had no gene match. The germline V gene has CDR1 KGHSH and CDR2 LQKENI. The CDR3 region is CASSYRQGAEPQHF. Here the CDR3 DNA reads TGTGCCAGCTCCTATCGACAGGGAGCAGAGCCCCAGCATTTT. The full variable domain, its missing parts supplied by reference TRBV18 and TRBJ1-5, is NAGVMQNPRHLVRRRGQEARLRCSPMKGHSHVYWYRQLPEEGLKFMVYLQKENIIDESGMPKERFSAEFPKEGPSILRIQQVVRGDSAAYFCASSYRQGAEPQHFGDGTRLSIL.

This clone was counted once. The chain uses TRBV19 and TRBJ1-5; 8 positions match TRBD1. CDR1 is LNHDA and CDR2 is SQIVND in the germline V gene (reference sequence). The CDR3 runs to 15 residues. The V gene end was trimmed by 1 base and the J gene end by 2 bases; junction bases not matched to a gene: 1. CDR3 sequence: CASSIGGQGNQPQHF. CDR3 DNA sequence: TGTGCCAGTAGTATAGGGGGACAGGGCAATCAGCCCCAGCATTTT.

The V and J genes are TRBV7-2 and TRBJ2-2; TRBD1 agrees at 7 bases. Germline V gives CDR1 SGHTA, CDR2 FQGNSA. The CDR3 runs to 14 residues. With V trimmed by 5 bases and J by 7 bases, 7 bases remained unmatched. CDR3 nucleotides: TGTGCCAGCAGCACACAGGGGACGATCGGGGAGCTGTTTTTT. It is translated as CASSTQGTIGELFF.

J is TRBJ2-5 and V is TRBV5-4; perhaps TRBD1 as D (5 bases). V lost 4 bases and J 3 bases, leaving 16 bases between the germline ends. This CDR3 has 15 residues. Germline CDR1 SGHNT, CDR2 YYREEE (reference sequence). CDR3 DNA: TGTGCCAGCAGCCGCATGGACAAGGCGAAAGAGACCCAGTACTTC. Translation gives CASSRMDKAKETQYF.

V is TRBV7-3 and J is TRBJ1-1; D is perhaps TRBD1 (5 bases). CDR1 and CDR2 (germline): SGHTA, FQGTGA. This CDR3 spans 12 amino acids. V gave up 7 bases and J gave up 5 bases, with 11 bases separating them. The CDR3: CASKGGDTEAFF. CDR3 in DNA: TGTGCCAGCAAGGGAGGGGATACTGAAGCTTTCTTT.

The chain is built from TRBV5-1 and TRBJ2-3; unclear D gene. Germline V gene lookup returns CDR1 SGHRS and CDR2 YFSETQ. The CDR3 sequence is 16 residues long. V lost 0 bases, J lost 1 base, and 12 bases lay in between. The CDR3, as DNA: TGCGCCAGCAGCTTGGAAGTTGGTGAGGGCACAGATACGCAGTATTTT. Translation gives CASSLEVGEGTDTQYF. Looking up the rest from reference TRBV5-1 and TRBJ2-3 gives the full variable domain: KAGVTQTPRYLIKTRGQQVTLSCSPISGHRSVSWYQQTPGQGLQFLFEYFSETQRNKGNFPGRFSGRQFSNSRSEMNVSTLELGDSALYLCASSLEVGEGTDTQYFGPGTRLTVL.

V gene TRBV15 combines with J gene TRBJ2-7; 13 bases fit TRBD2. The V segment lost 0 bases and the J segment 4 bases; nucleotides outside the gene matches: 3. This CDR3 spans 16 amino acids. The germline CDR1 and CDR2 sequences are LNHNV and YYDKDF (reference sequence). CDR3 region: CATSRDLTSGRYEQYF. CDR3 bases: TGTGCCACCAGCAGAGATCTGACTAGCGGGAGGTACGAGCAGTACTTC.

The gene calls are TRBV25-1 and TRBJ1-2, with D possibly TRBD1 on 5 matching bases. The germline V gene encodes CDR1 MGHDK and CDR2 SYGVNS. Deletions cut 3 bases from V and 2 bases from J, with 10 bases between. This CDR3 is built from 14 residues. The CDR3 nucleotides are TGTGCCAGCAGTGATTCGGACAAAAACTATGGCTACACCTTC. This encodes CASSDSDKNYGYTF.

This sequence joins TRBV24-1 and TRBJ2-5; 7 bases map to TRBD1. CDR1 and CDR2 from the germline V gene are KGHDR and SFDVKD. J gave up 13 bases and V 3 bases, and 16 bases lay outside the gene matches. This CDR3 spans 15 amino acids. The CDR3 DNA reads TGTGCCACCAGTGATCGGTACAGGGACAGAGAAGAGTTGTACTTC. This gives the protein CATSDRYRDREELYF.

This clone was recorded only once. This chain links TRBV11-2 with TRBJ2-1; D gene ambiguous. V was cut by 5 bases and J by 0 bases, with 11 bases left in between. The CDR3 runs to 15 residues. Per the germline V gene, CDR1 is SGHAT and CDR2 is FQNNGV. DNA for the CDR3: TGTGCCAGCAGCCCACTCCCCCCCTCCTACAATGAGCAGTTCTTC. Translating it yields CASSPLPPSYNEQFF. The variable domain in full, completed from reference TRBV11-2 and TRBJ2-1, reads EAGVAQSPRYKIIEKRQSVAFWCNPISGHATLYWYQQILGQGPKLLIQFQNNGVVDDSQLPKDRFSAERLKGVDSTLKIQPAKLEDSAVYLCASSPLPPSYNEQFFGPGTRLTVL.

This clone turned up a few times. In nucleotides, the CDR3 is TGCGCCAGCAGCCGTACAGGGGACCGTCCTTCTGGGGCCAACGTCCTGACTTTC. It translates to CASSRTGDRPSGANVLTF. V and J are TRBV4-1 and TRBJ2-6; 7 bases fit TRBD1. Germline lookup yields CDR1 MGHRA and CDR2 YSYEKL. This CDR3 has 18 amino acids. V lost 4 bases and J lost 1; bases outside the gene matches: 10.

The chain links TRBV7-3 to TRBJ2-1, with D possibly matching TRBD1 (5 bases). This CDR3 is built from 13 residues. Germline V gene sequence: CDR1 SGHTA, CDR2 FQGTGA. Between the trimmed V and J ends, which lost 6 bases and 6 bases, there was a span of 12 bases. CDR3 sequence reads: CASSRGRVNEQFF. The CDR3, as DNA: TGTGCCAGCAGTCGAGGCAGGGTCAATGAGCAGTTCTTC.

The rearrangement uses TRBV24-1 and TRBJ2-7; 8 bases agree with TRBD1. The CDR3 totals 14 residues. CDR1 is KGHDR, CDR2 SFDVKD, per germline. Germline trimming cut 4 bases from V and 6 bases from J; bases unmatched to any gene: 7. CDR3 in amino acids: CATSEPGQGVEQYF. CDR3 coding DNA: TGTGCCACCAGTGAGCCTGGACAGGGTGTCGAGCAGTACTTC.

This clone was observed a few times. The chain joins TRBV13 to TRBJ2-7; 9 positions match TRBD1. The CDR3 totals 15 residues. Per germline, CDR1 PRHDT and CDR2 FYEKMQ (reference sequence). The V segment lost 0 bases and the J segment 4 bases; nucleotides outside the gene matches: 4. The CDR3 sequence is CASSLGPGQGYEQYF. The CDR3 DNA sequence: TGTGCCAGCAGCTTAGGCCCGGGACAGGGTTACGAGCAGTACTTC.

This clone was seen a single time. The chain uses TRBV6-5 and TRBJ1-2, with D maybe TRBD1 (5 bases). Germline lookup yields CDR1 MNHEY and CDR2 SVGAGI. V dropped 7 bases and J dropped 7 bases, with 19 bases sitting between them. The CDR3 sequence is 14 residues long. Here the CDR3 reads CASIRLGRGAGYTF. CDR3 coding DNA: TGTGCCAGCATCAGGTTGGGTAGGGGCGCTGGCTACACCTTC.

The V and J genes are TRBV18 and TRBJ2-1; 11 bases line up with TRBD2. Germline-derived CDR1 and CDR2 are KGHSH and LQKENI. Losses at the gene ends were 2 bases for V and 7 bases for J; bases not matched to a gene: 7. CDR3 length equals 16 residues. The chain's CDR3 is CASSPFGTSGVNEQFF. The DNA for the CDR3 is TGTGCCAGCTCACCATTCGGGACTAGCGGAGTGAATGAGCAGTTCTTC.

The chain is built from TRBV19 and TRBJ2-3; 10 bases align to TRBD2. The length of the CDR3 is 14 residues. CDR1 and CDR2 from the germline V gene are LNHDA and SQIVND (reference sequence). V shed 10 bases, J shed 0 bases, and the junction held 4 bases outside the gene matches. The CDR3 nucleotides read TGTGCCACCAAGCGGGGGGGTAGCACAGATACGCAGTATTTT. Translating gives CATKRGGSTDTQYF.

V is TRBV6-5 and J is TRBJ2-2; D call uncertain. The germline V gene has CDR1 MNHEY and CDR2 SVGAGI. V lost 5 bases to trimming and J lost 5 bases, with 9 bases between them. The CDR3 spans 13 residues. In nucleotides, the CDR3 is TGTGCCAGCAGTAACGCCCTAACCGGGGAGCTGTTTTTT. Its translation is CASSNALTGELFF.

V is TRBV4-1 and J is TRBJ1-1, with 7 positions matching TRBD1. The CDR3 has 17 amino acids. Germline trimming cut 4 bases from V and 1 base from J; bases unmatched to any gene: 12. Germline-derived CDR1 and CDR2 are MGHRA and YSYEKL. CDR3 loop: CASSLGQATSSNTEAFF. CDR3 nucleotides: TGCGCCAGCAGCCTCGGACAGGCTACCTCCTCGAACACTGAAGCTTTCTTT.

The chain uses TRBV28 and TRBJ1-6; 7 bases match TRBD1. Trimming cost V 6 bases and J 7 bases; bases outside gene matches: 12. In germline, CDR1 is MDHEN, CDR2 SYDVKM. The CDR3 sequence is 16 residues long. The CDR3 DNA sequence: TGTGCCAGCAGGCCAGGGGGTGCAGAAAGAAATTCACCCCTCCACTTT. Translation gives CASRPGGAERNSPLHF.

V gene TRBV19 combines with J gene TRBJ1-6; the match to TRBD1 covers 7 bases. The germline V gene has CDR1 LNHDA and CDR2 SQIVND (reference sequence). This CDR3 has 15 amino acids. Trimming removed 5 bases from V and 9 bases from J; junction bases left unmatched: 10. The CDR3 DNA reads TGTGCCAGTAGTCTCCCCCTGGACAGGACTTCACCCCTCCACTTT. Translated, it gives CASSLPLDRTSPLHF.

The rearrangement links TRBV4-1 to TRBJ1-3; 9 bases align to TRBD1. With V trimmed by 1 base and J by 2 bases, 0 bases remained unmatched. The V gene's germline CDR1 is MGHRA and CDR2 YSYEKL. The CDR3 has 15 amino acids. The CDR3 nucleotides read TGCGCCAGCAGCCAAGGACAGGGGGCTGGAAACACCATATATTTT. Protein sequence: CASSQGQGAGNTIYF.

The table lists this clone with many counts. This chain links TRBV28 with TRBJ1-1; TRBD1 is a possible D gene (5 bases). CDR1 and CDR2 from the germline V gene are MDHEN and SYDVKM. The CDR3 sequence is 13 residues long. The V gene lost 3 bases and the J gene lost 10 bases, with 15 bases spanning the gap. CDR3 amino acids: CASSFVSTRGAFF. Here the CDR3 DNA reads TGTGCCAGCAGTTTCGTGTCGACAAGGGGAGCTTTCTTT.